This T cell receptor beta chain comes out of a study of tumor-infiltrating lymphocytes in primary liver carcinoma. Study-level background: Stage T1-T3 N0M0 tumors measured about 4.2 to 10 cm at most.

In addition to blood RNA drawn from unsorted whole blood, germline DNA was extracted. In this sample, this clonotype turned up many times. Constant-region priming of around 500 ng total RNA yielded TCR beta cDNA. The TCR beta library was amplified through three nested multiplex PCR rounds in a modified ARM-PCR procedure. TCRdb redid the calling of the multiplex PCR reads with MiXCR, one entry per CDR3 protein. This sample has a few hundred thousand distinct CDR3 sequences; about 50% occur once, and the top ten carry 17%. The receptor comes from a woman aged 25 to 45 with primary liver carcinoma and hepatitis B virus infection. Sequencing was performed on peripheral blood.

CDR3 protein: CASRVGGSYNEQFF. The CDR3 nucleotides read TGTGCCAGCAGGGTAGGAGGATCCTACAATGAGCAGTTCTTC. The rearrangement joins TRBV11-3 to TRBJ2-1, with a weak D call TRBD2 (5 bases). The CDR3 runs to 14 residues. Trimming left V 6 bases short and J 1 base short, with 10 bases between. CDR1 is SGHNT and CDR2 is YENEEA in the germline V gene.